The 32 T cell receptor beta chains below all came from one sample that was sequenced in a study of somatic mutations in T cells in chronic GVHD. TCRdb keeps only in-frame clones here, not all; method: immunoSEQ multiplex PCR. The table includes 13,000 to 15,000 clones, about 80% detected once. Material for sequencing was Vbeta20-negative CD4+ T cells from blood. These receptors came from a male patient aged 50 to 59 with chronic graft-versus-host disease. Some T cells here may be from the graft donor.

The chain uses TRBV5-6 and TRBJ1-1; D is uncertain. Germline loops: CDR1 SGHDT, CDR2 YYEEEE. The CDR3 totals 13 residues. V was trimmed by 1 base and J by 0 bases, leaving 4 bases between them. The DNA of the CDR3 is TGTGCCAGCAGCTTGTCCATGAACACTGAAGCTTTCTTT. Translated, it gives CASSLSMNTEAFF.

This clone was found once. V gene TRBV11-2 combines with J gene TRBJ2-2; D perhaps matches TRBD1 (5 bases). Germline assignment: CDR1 SGHAT and CDR2 FQNNGV. This CDR3 has 14 amino acids. V lost 7 bases, J lost 4 bases, and 13 bases lay in between. CDR3 region: CASTISGATGELFF. The CDR3 bases are TGTGCCAGCACCATATCTGGGGCCACCGGGGAGCTGTTTTTT.

V and J are TRBV5-6 and TRBJ1-3; the D is unclear. The CDR3 length is 17 residues. The germline V gene encodes CDR1 SGHDT and CDR2 YYEEEE. V dropped 0 bases and J dropped 0 bases, with 13 bases sitting between them. The CDR3 DNA reads as TGTGCCAGCAGCTTGGGAGGGAGCCGCAACTCTGGAAACACCATATATTTT. The encoded protein is CASSLGGSRNSGNTIYF.

The genes are TRBV2 and TRBJ2-2, with TRBD1 identical over 8 bases. Germline CDR1 is SNHLY and CDR2 is FYNNEI. CDR3 size: 16 residues. Trimming took 6 bases from V and 0 from J; bases not matched to a gene: 6. CDR3 DNA sequence: TGTGCCAGCAGCAAAACAGGGGGAGCGAACACCGGGGAGCTGTTTTTT. Encoded protein: CASSKTGGANTGELFF.

This clone has only one observation. The chain carries TRBV6-5 and TRBJ1-1, with TRBD1 matching 7 bases. Germline V gene data show CDR1 as MNHEY and CDR2 as SVGAGI. CDR3 size: 14 residues. J lost 9 bases, V lost 7 bases, and 14 bases had no gene match. The CDR3 nucleotides read TGTGCCAGCACCCCCGAGTGGCAGGGGGATAAAGCTTTCTTT. It is translated as CASTPEWQGDKAFF.

The chain couples TRBV7-2 to TRBJ2-2; 7 positions match TRBD2. Germline CDR1 and CDR2: SGHTA and FQGNSA. V lost 2 bases to trimming and J lost 1 base; unmatched junction nucleotides: 13. This CDR3 is 19 amino acids long. CDR3 region: CASSLPPWRGRGNTGELFF. The CDR3 coding sequence is TGTGCCAGCAGCTTACCTCCCTGGCGGGGGAGAGGGAACACCGGGGAGCTGTTTTTT.

The sample holds a few counts of this clone. The rearrangement joins TRBV1 to TRBJ2-7; no check of the table's D call, TRBD2, against the DNA was made. TRBV1 is a known pseudogene. The CDR3 is 15 amino acids. Here the CDR3 reads CTSSQGVSECYEQYF. The CDR3 nucleotides are TGCACCAGCAGCCAAGGGGTTAGCGAATGCTACGAGCAGTACTTC.

This chain links TRBV7-2 with TRBJ2-5; 13 bases align to TRBD2. The CDR3 extends over 16 amino acids. The V and J ends lost 0 bases and 4 bases, in that order; junction bases with no gene match: 2. Germline CDR1 and CDR2: SGHTA and FQGNSA. This CDR3 is CASSLALAGGRETQYF. In DNA form, the CDR3 reads TGTGCCAGCAGCTTAGCACTAGCGGGGGGGCGAGAGACCCAGTACTTC.

J is TRBJ1-4 and V is TRBV9; the match to TRBD1 covers 7 bases. Germline values: CDR1 SGDLS, CDR2 YYNGEE. Trimming at V came to 3 bases and at J to 5 bases, leaving 4 bases not matched to a gene. This CDR3 comprises 14 residues. The CDR3 DNA follows: TGTGCCAGCAGCGCTGACAGGGTAAATGAAAAACTGTTTTTT. Translated, it gives CASSADRVNEKLFF.

The chain has TRBV6-5 and TRBJ1-2; TRBD1 is a possible D gene (6 bases). V lost 8 bases, J lost 3 bases, and 16 bases lay in between. The CDR3 totals 14 residues. Germline V gene sequence: CDR1 MNHEY, CDR2 SVGAGI. CDR3: CASRRGGQYYGYTF. In DNA, the CDR3 is TGTGCCAGCCGGCGCGGGGGGCAATACTATGGCTACACCTTC.

The chain employs TRBV15 and TRBJ2-7; 14 nucleotides align to TRBD2. CDR1 and CDR2 from the germline V gene are LNHNV and YYDKDF (reference sequence). The CDR3 is made up of 17 amino acids. Losses at the gene ends were 5 bases for V and 7 bases for J; bases not matched to a gene: 13. In DNA form, the CDR3 reads TGTGCCACCAGCCCCCGACTAGCGGGAGGGCCCTCGGGGGAGCAGTACTTC. It specifies CATSPRLAGGPSGEQYF.

V usage is TRBV7-9 and J usage is TRBJ1-4; D gene ambiguous. CDR1 is SEHNR, CDR2 FQNEAQ, per germline (reference sequence). Trimming pared 8 bases from V and 4 bases from J, leaving 17 bases between. The CDR3 contains 15 residues. CDR3 nucleotide sequence: TGTGCCAGCGGCCCAGGTACGGCCGGTAATGAAAAACTGTTTTTT. The encoded protein is CASGPGTAGNEKLFF.

The V and J genes are TRBV2 and TRBJ2-7, with D tentatively TRBD1 (5 bases). The CDR3 spans 15 residues. Germline V lookup: CDR1 SNHLY, CDR2 FYNNEI. V dropped 2 bases and J dropped 6 bases, with 17 bases sitting between them. Here the CDR3 DNA reads TGTGCCAGCAGTGAAATCCAGGGATCGTTTGTCGAGCAGTACTTC. Translation: CASSEIQGSFVEQYF.

This chain uses TRBV5-5 with TRBJ2-6; TRBD2 agrees at 14 bases. V lost 3 bases and J lost 2; bases outside the gene matches: 4. There are 18 residues in the CDR3. Per germline, CDR1 SGHKS and CDR2 YYEKEE (reference sequence). The DNA for the CDR3 is TGTGCCAGCAGCTCGAGACTAGCGGGAGGGCCTGGGGCCAACGTCCTGACTTTC. Its translation: CASSSRLAGGPGANVLTF.

The gene calls are TRBV4-1 and TRBJ1-1; possible D gene TRBD1, 5 bases. Trimming took off 7 bases at V and 5 bases at J, with 20 bases between the two ends. The CDR3 consists of 15 residues. Germline V gives CDR1 MGHRA, CDR2 YSYEKL. In nucleotides, the CDR3 is TGCGCCAGCACCACCGTGTATGGGGGGAGGACTGAAGCTTTCTTT. It yields the protein CASTTVYGGRTEAFF.

The chain carries TRBV2 and TRBJ1-2; D uncertain. V lost 2 bases and J 5 bases, leaving 9 bases between the germline ends. The CDR3 is 13 residues long. CDR1 and CDR2 from the germline V gene are SNHLY and FYNNEI. CDR3 in DNA: TGTGCCAGCAGTGAATATGGCAGTTATGGCTACACCTTC. Its protein is CASSEYGSYGYTF.

The genes are TRBV5-5 and TRBJ1-4, with 11 bases fitting TRBD1. Per germline, CDR1 SGHKS and CDR2 YYEKEE (reference sequence). Trimming took 0 bases from V and 7 from J; bases not matched to a gene: 5. This CDR3 spans 16 amino acids. CDR3 amino acids: CASSLAGGTGGEKLFF. The DNA of the CDR3 is TGTGCCAGCAGCTTGGCTGGCGGGACAGGGGGTGAAAAACTGTTTTTT. Full variable domain (remainder filled in from reference TRBV5-5 and TRBJ1-4): DAGVTQSPTHLIKTRGQQVTLRCSPISGHKSVSWYQQVLGQGPQFIFQYYEKEERGRGNFPDRFSARQFPNYSSELNVNALLLGDSALYLCASSLAGGTGGEKLFFGSGTQLSVL.

V is TRBV11-3 and J is TRBJ2-3, with 9 positions matching TRBD1. After removal of 3 bases from V and 4 bases from J, the junction contained 14 bases not matched to a gene. The CDR3 contains 18 residues. Germline V gene sequence: CDR1 SGHNT, CDR2 YENEEA. CDR3 residues: CASSFDSPGTGTADTQYF. The CDR3, as DNA: TGTGCCAGCAGCTTTGACTCCCCCGGGACAGGGACCGCAGATACGCAGTATTTT.

With respect to this clone: Relative to the germline gene, one junction end is altered; a read error may explain this. This chain links TRBV28 with TRBJ1-1; D not certain. Germline CDR1 is MDHEN and CDR2 is SYDVKM. The CDR3 is made up of 12 amino acids. The CDR3 is CAGSPGGYGAFF. The CDR3 DNA sequence: TGTGCCGGCAGCCCGGGTGGCTATGGAGCTTTCTTT.

The chain combines TRBV11-2 with TRBJ2-7; 8 bases align to TRBD1. The CDR3 totals 14 residues. V gave up 5 bases and J gave up 6 bases; unmatched junction bases: 9. Germline CDR1 and CDR2: SGHAT and FQNNGV. In DNA, the CDR3 is TGTGCCAGCAGCCAGGGGGCCTACGAGGCCGAGCAGTACTTC. It is translated as CASSQGAYEAEQYF.

For this clone: One end of the junction does not line up with germline, which may come from a read error. The V and J genes are TRBV2 and TRBJ2-3; no reliable D call. The CDR3 sequence is 13 residues long. The germline gives CDR1 SNHLY, CDR2 FYNNEI. The CDR3 spells CASSEAITDTQYF. CDR3 nucleotide sequence: TGTGCCAGCAGCGAAGCTATTACAGATACGCAGTATTTT.

This chain joins TRBV18 and TRBJ2-1; 10 positions match TRBD2. The V gene's germline CDR1 is KGHSH and CDR2 LQKENI. The V gene end was trimmed by 3 bases and the J gene end by 0 bases; junction bases not matched to a gene: 11. The CDR3 extends over 19 amino acids. The CDR3 here is CASSPLAVSSGSSYNEQFF. CDR3 bases: TGTGCCAGCTCACCCCTTGCCGTGTCTAGCGGGAGCTCCTACAATGAGCAGTTCTTC. Complete variable domain (other parts from reference TRBV18 and TRBJ2-1): NAGVMQNPRHLVRRRGQEARLRCSPMKGHSHVYWYRQLPEEGLKFMVYLQKENIIDESGMPKERFSAEFPKEGPSILRIQQVVRGDSAAYFCASSPLAVSSGSSYNEQFFGPGTRLTVL.

This clone was seen a few times. This sequence joins TRBV10-1 and TRBJ1-6; D gene uncertain. V lost 9 bases to trimming and J lost 3 bases, with 18 bases between them. CDR1 is WNHNN and CDR2 is SYGVQD in the germline V gene (reference sequence). The length of the CDR3 is 16 residues. DNA of the CDR3: TGCGCCAGTCTATTTGGGCGGGTTAACTATAATTCACCCCTCCACTTT. It codes for CASLFGRVNYNSPLHF.

V is TRBV28 and J is TRBJ1-6; D ambiguous. This CDR3 spans 14 amino acids. Trimming stripped 5 bases from V and 0 bases from J, with 5 bases between. Germline lookup yields CDR1 MDHEN and CDR2 SYDVKM. The CDR3 sequence: CASSGSSYNSPLHF. DNA of the CDR3: TGTGCCAGCAGTGGGAGCTCCTATAATTCACCCCTCCACTTT.

The chain carries TRBV2 and TRBJ1-3; D gene uncertain. V was shortened by 4 bases and J by 1 base, with 8 bases between the two germline ends. The germline V gene has CDR1 SNHLY and CDR2 FYNNEI. This CDR3 has 14 amino acids. CDR3 nucleotides: TGTGCCAGCAGTGCCGAGAGATCTGGAAACACCATATATTTT. It codes for CASSAERSGNTIYF.

This clone was recorded a few times. V and J are TRBV4-2 and TRBJ2-5, with 14 bases lining up with TRBD2. The CDR3 runs to 17 residues. Unmatched junction bases numbered 5, after V lost 5 bases and J lost 0 bases. CDR1 is LGHNA, CDR2 YNFKEQ, per germline. This CDR3 is CASSSGLAGVYQETQYF. DNA for the CDR3: TGTGCCAGCAGCTCGGGACTAGCGGGGGTATACCAAGAGACCCAGTACTTC.

The chain is built from TRBV7-2 and TRBJ2-1; tentative D call: TRBD1 (5 bases). Trimming removed 5 bases from V and 0 bases from J, with 11 bases in between. This CDR3 is built from 15 residues. CDR1 and CDR2 (germline): SGHTA, FQGNSA. Here the CDR3 DNA reads TGTGCCAGCAGCACGAGACAGAGCTCCTACAATGAGCAGTTCTTC. This codes for CASSTRQSSYNEQFF.

To note about this clone: A junction end diverges from the germline sequence, so it may reflect a read error. The V call is TRBV7-9, the J call TRBJ1-2; TRBD1 matches 9 bases. Germline CDR1 and CDR2: SEHNR and FQNEAQ (reference sequence). The CDR3 runs 12 residues. CDR3 coding DNA: TGTGCCAGCAGCCACCCCACGGACAGGGGAAGTTTC. Amino acid sequence: CASSHPTDRGSF.

The chain combines TRBV18 with TRBJ1-6; 7 positions agree with TRBD1. CDR3 length: 13 amino acids. In germline, CDR1 is KGHSH, CDR2 LQKENI. V lost 10 bases to trimming and J lost 7 bases; unmatched junction nucleotides: 7. The CDR3 spells CATRDSLNSPLHF. DNA for the CDR3: TGTGCCACCCGGGACAGCCTGAATTCACCCCTCCACTTT.

This rearrangement joins TRBV5-4 to TRBJ2-2, with 7 bases lining up with TRBD2. Germline V gene data show CDR1 as SGHNT and CDR2 as YYREEE (reference sequence). This CDR3 has 16 amino acids. J lost 3 bases, V lost 4 bases, and 9 bases had no gene match. CDR3 nucleotide sequence: TGTGCCAGCAGCCCTGATTCTAGCGGATACACCGGGGAGCTGTTTTTT. This gives the protein CASSPDSSGYTGELFF.

As to this clone: One end of the junction does not line up with germline, which may come from a read error. Other DNA sequences of this sample code for an identical CDR3. The rearrangement links TRBV9 to TRBJ1-6; D is possibly TRBD1 (5 bases). In germline, CDR1 is SGDLS, CDR2 YYNGEE. The CDR3 has 17 residues. The CDR3 DNA sequence: TGTGCCAGCAGCCTTGATAGACAGAGCTCCTATAATTCCCCCCTCCACTTT. Encoded protein: CASSLDRQSSYNSPLHF. Filled out from reference TRBV9 and TRBJ1-6, the complete variable domain reads DSGVTQTPKHLITATGQRVTLRCSPRSGDLSVYWYQQSLDQGLQFLIQYYNGEERAKGNILERFSAQQFPDLHSELNLSSLELGDSALYFCASSLDRQSSYNSPLHFGNGTRLTVT.

This chain uses TRBV9 with TRBJ2-1, with 8 bases matching TRBD2. Trimming at V came to 0 bases and at J to 0 bases, leaving 5 bases not matched to a gene. The CDR3 sequence is 17 residues long. Per the germline V gene, CDR1 is SGDLS and CDR2 is YYNGEE. DNA for the CDR3: TGTGCCAGCAGCGTAGGGCTAGCGGGCCCCTCCTACAATGAGCAGTTCTTC. This translates into CASSVGLAGPSYNEQFF.